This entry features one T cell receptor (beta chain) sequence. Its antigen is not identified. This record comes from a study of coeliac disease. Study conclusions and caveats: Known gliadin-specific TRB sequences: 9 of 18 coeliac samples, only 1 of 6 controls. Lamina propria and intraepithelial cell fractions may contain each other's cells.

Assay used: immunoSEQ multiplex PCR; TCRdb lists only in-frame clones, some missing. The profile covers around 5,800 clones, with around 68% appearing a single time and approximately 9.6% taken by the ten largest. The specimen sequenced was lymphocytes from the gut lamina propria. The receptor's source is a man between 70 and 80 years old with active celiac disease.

The CDR3 nucleotides read TGTGCCAGCAGCTCTGGGAGCGGAATATCCTACAATGAGCAGTTCTTC. Its protein product is CASSSGSGISYNEQFF. This chain connects TRBV7-3 to TRBJ2-1; D may be TRBD2 (5 bases). The ends were cut back, 4 bases at V and 1 base at J, with 14 bases in the middle. Germline loops: CDR1 SGHTA, CDR2 FQGTGA. This CDR3 has 16 residues.